A single sample gave rise to the 27 T cell receptor beta chains below, sequenced in a study of blood T cell repertoires in COVID-19. The method was immunoSEQ multiplex PCR; TCRdb's version includes in-frame clones alone and lacks a portion of them. The repertoire holds about 81,000 clones, with around 80% as singletons. The sample consisted of peripheral blood. The source is a man between 60 and 75 years old with acute or convalescent COVID-19.

The CDR3 DNA reads as TGTGCCAGCAGTTCCCGGGGTCAGTTTCTCTCTGGGGCCAACGTCCTGACTTTC. Its translation: CASSSRGQFLSGANVLTF. V usage is TRBV6-2 or TRBV6-3 and J usage is TRBJ2-6, with D possibly TRBD2 on 5 matching bases. The V end was cut by 4 bases, the J end by 0 bases, with 16 bases between. This CDR3 has 18 amino acids. Per germline, CDR1 MNHEY and CDR2 SVGEGT.

This chain joins TRBV6-1 and TRBJ1-1, with D unclear. V lost 2 bases and J lost 10, with 8 bases in between. The CDR3 has 11 amino acids. From germline, CDR1 is MNHNS and CDR2 SASEGT. The CDR3 loop reads CASSELWRAFF. The CDR3 DNA reads as TGTGCCAGCAGTGAATTATGGAGAGCTTTCTTT.

The chain employs TRBV6-5 and TRBJ2-5; the D gene is possibly TRBD2 (6 bases). The CDR3 consists of 16 residues. The V and J ends lost 0 bases and 1 base respectively, with 12 bases between them. Germline loops: CDR1 MNHEY, CDR2 SVGAGI. The CDR3 DNA follows: TGTGCCAGCAGTTACTCAAGGGAGGCGTCCCAAGAGACCCAGTACTTC. It translates to CASSYSREASQETQYF.

V is TRBV9 and J is TRBJ2-2; 7 nucleotides agree with TRBD1. Per germline, CDR1 SGDLS and CDR2 YYNGEE. Trimming took 4 bases from V and 6 from J; bases not matched to a gene: 12. The length of the CDR3 is 16 residues. CDR3 DNA: TGTGCCAGCAGCCTCCGAGGGGGCGTTGAAGCCGGGGAGCTGTTTTTT. This translates into CASSLRGGVEAGELFF.

CDR3 DNA: TGTGCCAGCAGCTTGGGCCGCAACAGGGGGCAAGGCGAGCAGTACTTC. Protein sequence: CASSLGRNRGQGEQYF. The V call is TRBV7-2, the J call TRBJ2-7, with TRBD1 matching over 9 bases. V was clipped by 3 bases and J by 6 bases; unmatched bases: 12. The germline gives CDR1 SGHTA, CDR2 FQGNSA. The CDR3 spans 16 residues.

J is TRBJ1-3 and V is TRBV12-5, with TRBD1 matching over 8 bases. Trimming at V came to 0 bases and at J to 4 bases, leaving 8 bases not matched to a gene. The CDR3 spans 17 residues. From germline, CDR1 is LGHNT and CDR2 FRNRAP. CDR3 region: CASGLVRGDRSGNTIYF. The CDR3 region has the DNA TGTGCTAGTGGTTTGGTCAGAGGGGACAGGTCAGGAAACACCATATATTTT.

The V gene is TRBV28, the J gene TRBJ1-3; D not resolved. V was trimmed by 5 bases and J by 2 bases, leaving 13 bases between them. Germline CDR1 and CDR2: MDHEN and SYDVKM. The CDR3 contains 15 residues. CDR3 protein: CASSAAGSAGNTIYF. The DNA for the CDR3 is TGTGCCAGCAGTGCGGCGGGTTCTGCTGGAAACACCATATATTTT. Filled out from reference TRBV28 and TRBJ1-3, the complete variable domain reads DVKVTQSSRYLVKRTGEKVFLECVQDMDHENMFWYRQDPGLGLRLIYFSYDVKMKEKGDIPEGYSVSREKKERFSLILESASTNQTSMYLCASSAAGSAGNTIYFGEGSWLTVV.

This chain uses TRBV11-2 with TRBJ1-3; no clear D. Germline values: CDR1 SGHAT, CDR2 FQNNGV. Trimming shortened V by 3 bases and J by 0 bases, and 6 bases separated the two germline ends. The CDR3 covers 14 residues. CDR3 protein: CASSLSLSGNTIYF. In nucleotides, the CDR3 is TGTGCCAGCAGCTTGAGTCTCTCTGGAAACACCATATATTTT.

This clone was found a few times. The chain links TRBV18 to TRBJ1-1; a possible D gene is TRBD1 (6 bases). CDR1 KGHSH and CDR2 LQKENI come from the germline V gene. The CDR3 is 15 residues long. V lost 2 bases and J 0 bases, leaving 10 bases between the germline ends. The CDR3 DNA sequence: TGTGCCAGCTCACCAGGGGGCAAGATGAACACTGAAGCTTTCTTT. Translated, it gives CASSPGGKMNTEAFF. Filled out from reference TRBV18 and TRBJ1-1, the complete variable domain reads NAGVMQNPRHLVRRRGQEARLRCSPMKGHSHVYWYRQLPEEGLKFMVYLQKENIIDESGMPKERFSAEFPKEGPSILRIQQVVRGDSAAYFCASSPGGKMNTEAFFGQGTRLTVV.

This chain uses TRBV28 with TRBJ1-5, with D tentatively TRBD1 (6 bases). The CDR3 loop spans 12 amino acids. The germline V gene encodes CDR1 MDHEN and CDR2 SYDVKM. The V end was cut by 5 bases, the J end by 7 bases, with 9 bases between. The chain's CDR3 is CASSTGYQPQHF. The CDR3 bases are TGTGCCAGCAGTACAGGGTACCAGCCCCAGCATTTT. The variable domain in full, completed from reference TRBV28 and TRBJ1-5, reads DVKVTQSSRYLVKRTGEKVFLECVQDMDHENMFWYRQDPGLGLRLIYFSYDVKMKEKGDIPEGYSVSREKKERFSLILESASTNQTSMYLCASSTGYQPQHFGDGTRLSIL.

The chain links TRBV5-4 to TRBJ1-2, with 7 bases matching TRBD1. V gave up 4 bases and J gave up 2 bases; unmatched junction bases: 8. The CDR3 runs 15 residues. CDR1 is SGHNT and CDR2 is YYREEE in the germline V gene (reference sequence). The CDR3 sequence is CASSPTGVQNYGYTF. As DNA, the CDR3 is TGTGCCAGCAGCCCTACAGGGGTGCAAAACTATGGCTACACCTTC.

The chain has TRBV30 and TRBJ2-1; TRBD2 matches at 14 bases. V dropped 2 bases and J dropped 7; count of bases not matched to a gene: 22. Germline V CDR1 and CDR2: GTSNPN, SVGIG (reference sequence). The CDR3 extends over 21 amino acids. The CDR3 sequence: CAWSIRRAVQGLAGVENEQFF. The CDR3 nucleotides read TGTGCCTGGAGTATTAGAAGGGCAGTCCAGGGACTAGCGGGAGTAGAAAATGAGCAGTTCTTC.

V usage is TRBV7-2 and J usage is TRBJ1-5; D not certain. Germline-derived CDR1 and CDR2 are SGHTA and FQGNSA. The CDR3 runs 14 residues. Trimming left V 3 bases short and J 5 bases short, with 11 bases between. The CDR3, as DNA: TGTGCCAGCAGCTTCGGTACAGCCGATCAGCCCCAGCATTTT. Amino acids: CASSFGTADQPQHF.

The V call is TRBV6-1, the J call TRBJ2-7; D not resolved. CDR1 and CDR2 (germline): MNHNS, SASEGT. The CDR3 covers 13 residues. The V end lost 5 bases, the J end lost 7 bases, and 15 bases lay between the germline ends. This CDR3 is CASSLIKYLEQYF. Here the CDR3 DNA reads TGTGCCAGCAGTTTGATAAAATACTTGGAGCAGTACTTC.

The chain recombines TRBV15 with TRBJ1-3; D call uncertain. The germline V and J ends were trimmed by 3 bases and 4 bases, with 13 bases remaining between them. The CDR3 totals 15 residues. Germline V gene data show CDR1 as LNHNV and CDR2 as YYDKDF (reference sequence). CDR3 residues: CATSSTLRVGNTIYF. CDR3 DNA: TGTGCCACCAGCAGTACTTTGAGGGTAGGAAACACCATATATTTT.

The genes are TRBV19 and TRBJ2-5; TRBD2 matches at 11 bases. CDR3 length equals 17 residues. CDR1 and CDR2 from the germline V gene are LNHDA and SQIVND (reference sequence). Germline trimming cut 5 bases from V and 2 bases from J; bases unmatched to any gene: 10. The DNA for the CDR3 is TGTGCCAGTAGTGTCAGCGGGACTAGCGGCACGCAAGAGACCCAGTACTTC. Translation: CASSVSGTSGTQETQYF.

J is TRBJ1-2 and V is TRBV7-2; a weak D match, TRBD1 (6 bases). The ends were cut back, 4 bases at V and 8 bases at J, with 17 bases in the middle. Looked up from germline, CDR1 is SGHTA and CDR2 is FQGNSA. The CDR3 has 14 residues. Here the CDR3 DNA reads TGTGCCAGCAGCTCCGGACAGACGCCTGGAGGCTACACCTTC. Translating it yields CASSSGQTPGGYTF.

This sequence joins TRBV11-2 and TRBJ2-3, with D possibly being TRBD2 (5 bases). The germline V gene has CDR1 SGHAT and CDR2 FQNNGV. V gave up 1 base and J gave up 1 base, with 9 bases separating them. CDR3 size: 15 residues. The CDR3 protein is CASSLAGFGTDTQYF. The CDR3 region has the DNA TGTGCCAGCAGCTTAGCGGGGTTTGGCACAGATACGCAGTATTTT. The variable domain in full, with the rest retrieved from reference TRBV11-2 and TRBJ2-3, is EAGVAQSPRYKIIEKRQSVAFWCNPISGHATLYWYQQILGQGPKLLIQFQNNGVVDDSQLPKDRFSAERLKGVDSTLKIQPAKLEDSAVYLCASSLAGFGTDTQYFGPGTRLTVL.

The chain couples TRBV3-1 (or the pseudogene TRBV3-2) to TRBJ1-1; a possible D gene is TRBD1 (5 bases). V was trimmed by 1 base and J by 6 bases, leaving 12 bases between them. The CDR3 totals 14 residues. The germline CDR1 and CDR2 sequences are LGHDT and YNNKEL (reference sequence). CDR3 coding DNA: TGTGCCAGCAGCCAAGCTCTCGGGGGGGCTGAAGCTTTCTTT. It encodes CASSQALGGAEAFF.

The gene calls are TRBV30 and TRBJ1-2, with a possible D match to TRBD1 (5 bases). CDR1 GTSNPN and CDR2 SVGIG come from the germline V gene (reference sequence). This CDR3 comprises 12 residues. V lost 5 bases and J lost 8, with 15 bases in between. In nucleotides, the CDR3 is TGTGCCTGGCACCAGGGTTTCGGGGGCTACACCTTC. Its translation is CAWHQGFGGYTF. The variable domain in full, completed from reference TRBV30 and TRBJ1-2, reads SQTIHQWPATLVQPVGSPLSLECTVEGTSNPNLYWYRQAAGRGLQLLFYSVGIGQISSEVPQNLSASRPQDRQFILSSKKLLLSDSGFYLCAWHQGFGGYTFGSGTRLTVV.

The chain recombines TRBV6-5 with TRBJ2-1; 7 nucleotides match TRBD2. Germline CDR1 MNHEY, CDR2 SVGAGI. The CDR3 sequence is 14 residues long. The J segment lost 0 bases and the V segment lost 7 bases, leaving 3 bases of the junction unmatched. The CDR3 reads CASKSGVSYNEQFF. The CDR3, as DNA: TGTGCCAGCAAAAGCGGGGTCTCCTACAATGAGCAGTTCTTC.

Points on this clone: Germline is not matched at one junction end, which may reflect a read error. V and J are TRBV28 and TRBJ2-5; D gene uncertain. CDR1 is MDHEN, CDR2 SYDVKM, per germline. The CDR3 runs to 12 residues. The DNA for the CDR3 is TGTGCCAGCAGTTTAGGAACAGTGTGGTCCGACTTC. Protein product: CASSLGTVWSDF.

This clone was seen once. The chain carries TRBV2 and TRBJ1-1, with D possibly TRBD1 on 6 matching bases. CDR1 and CDR2 (germline): SNHLY, FYNNEI. This CDR3 is built from 14 residues. Trimming took 7 bases from V and 1 from J, leaving 13 bases between them. The CDR3 DNA reads TGTGCCAGCACCGAGGGGGGGCAGAACACTGAAGCTTTCTTT. This gives the protein CASTEGGQNTEAFF.

The V gene is TRBV7-9, the J gene TRBJ2-7, with D tentatively TRBD2 (5 bases). The ends were cut back, 3 bases at V and 0 bases at J, with 12 bases in the middle. The V gene's germline CDR1 is SEHNR and CDR2 FQNEAQ (reference sequence). This CDR3 has 15 amino acids. CDR3 DNA sequence: TGTGCCAGCAGCTTCATTGGCGACTACTCCTACGAGCAGTACTTC. This codes for CASSFIGDYSYEQYF.

With regard to this clone: The junction differs from germline at one of its ends, possibly a read error. The V call is TRBV7-6, the J call TRBJ1-3; the D is unclear. CDR3 length equals 15 residues. Germline assignment: CDR1 SGHVS and CDR2 FNYEAQ. Written as DNA, the CDR3 is TGTGCCAGCAGCCTAGCCGGAGGCGGCGGAAACACCATATATTTT. Translated: CASSLAGGGGNTIYF.

This sequence joins TRBV7-8 and TRBJ1-1; 10 bases map to TRBD1. Germline-derived CDR1 and CDR2 are SGHVS and FQNEAQ. V was pared by 5 bases and J by 5 bases, with 8 bases of the junction left unmatched. CDR3 length: 15 amino acids. The CDR3 here is CASSLPGQGRTEAFF. In nucleotides, the CDR3 is TGTGCCAGCAGCCTCCCGGGACAGGGGCGGACTGAAGCTTTCTTT.

V usage is TRBV12-3 or TRBV12-4 and J usage is TRBJ1-5, with 8 bases matching TRBD1. V shed 6 bases, J shed 6 bases, and the junction held 4 bases outside the gene matches. This CDR3 spans 13 amino acids. The CDR3 sequence is CASRRTGPQPQHF. CDR3 bases: TGTGCCAGCAGAAGGACAGGGCCTCAGCCCCAGCATTTT.